Many counts were recorded for the clone carrying this TCR beta chain. Time point of the sample: persistent/refractory GD, antithyroid drugs over 5 years with positive TRAb. PBMCs provided the RNA from which the TCR library was made. The ends were cut back, 1 base at V and 3 bases at J, with 6 bases in the middle. The CDR3 sequence is 14 residues long. Germline V gives CDR1 MNHNS, CDR2 SASEGT. Combining iRepertoire HTBI primers with Arm-PCR of CDR3 regions, the authors built TCR beta libraries. MiXCR was run by TCRdb on the multiplex PCR reads, yielding one entry per CDR3 protein. The sample includes 360,000 or so distinct CDR3 sequences, 23% seen only once; the top ten take roughly a quarter. The data belong to a study of regulatory T cells in long-lasting Graves disease.

The specimen comprised peripheral blood mononuclear cells (PBMCs), sampled when the disease was refractory, from a patient treated with antithyroid drugs. The chain couples TRBV6-1 to TRBJ2-2; D ambiguous. This receptor was obtained from a woman aged 40-49 years with Graves disease. CDR3: CASSEVKYTGELFF. CDR3 DNA: TGTGCCAGCAGTGAAGTTAAGTACACCGGGGAGCTGTTTTTT.